This entry lists 10 T cell receptor beta chains sequenced from one sample in a study of blood T cell repertoires in COVID-19. Using immunoSEQ multiplex PCR, the repertoire was profiled, and TCRdb retains in-frame clones only, with some absent. The sample consists of some 340,000 clones, approximately 91% of them appearing once. Sequencing used PBMCs or T cells enriched from blood (not recorded which). These receptors came from a woman aged 25 to 39 who had been exposed to COVID-19.

The gene calls are TRBV6-2 or TRBV6-3 and TRBJ2-3, with D tentatively TRBD1 (6 bases). V lost 2 bases, J lost 0 bases, and 18 bases lay in between. The CDR3 covers 18 residues. Germline CDR1 and CDR2: MNHEY and SVGEGT. The CDR3 DNA reads TGTGCCAGCAGTTACCACGTTGGGCAGGGGCGGAGCACAGATACGCAGTATTTT. Encoded protein: CASSYHVGQGRSTDTQYF.

The V and J genes are TRBV7-8 and TRBJ1-5; 7 nucleotides agree with TRBD1. The CDR3 spans 15 residues. The ends lost 1 base at V and 7 bases at J; junction bases unmatched: 7. Germline CDR1 SGHVS, CDR2 FQNEAQ. This chain's CDR3 is CASSLETGRWQPQHF. The CDR3 DNA follows: TGTGCCAGCAGCTTAGAGACAGGGAGGTGGCAGCCCCAGCATTTT.

This clone was found once. The chain uses TRBV5-1 and TRBJ2-2, with D perhaps TRBD2 (5 bases). Trimming stripped 4 bases from V and 3 bases from J, with 25 bases between. Per germline, CDR1 SGHRS and CDR2 YFSETQ. This CDR3 contains 19 residues. CDR3 residues: CASSPRGIRITEYTGELFF. The CDR3 coding sequence is TGCGCCAGCAGCCCTCGGGGTATCAGGATAACCGAATACACCGGGGAGCTGTTTTTT.

The chain combines TRBV12-3 or TRBV12-4 with TRBJ1-4, with unresolved D. V was shortened by 7 bases and J by 5 bases, with 11 bases between the two germline ends. The CDR3 spans 13 residues. The CDR3 DNA reads TGTGCCAGCATAATGACCGGGAATGAAAAACTGTTTTTT. Protein product: CASIMTGNEKLFF.

The gene calls are TRBV2 and TRBJ1-5; 9 bases match TRBD1. The length of the CDR3 is 13 residues. The germline gives CDR1 SNHLY, CDR2 FYNNEI. Germline trimming cut 10 bases from V and 6 bases from J; bases unmatched to any gene: 7. CDR3 sequence: CATLQGAGQPQHF. CDR3 DNA: TGTGCCACATTACAGGGGGCGGGTCAGCCCCAGCATTTT. Full variable domain (missing parts from reference TRBV2 and TRBJ1-5): EPEVTQTPSHQVTQMGQEVILRCVPISNHLYFYWYRQILGQKVEFLVSFYNNEISEKSEIFDDQFSVERPDGSNFTLKIRSTKLEDSAMYFCATLQGAGQPQHFGDGTRLSIL.

The rearrangement uses TRBV9 and TRBJ1-1, with a weak D call TRBD1 (5 bases). CDR3 length: 14 residues. Germline V gene sequence: CDR1 SGDLS, CDR2 YYNGEE. Trimming removed 6 bases from V and 4 bases from J, with 16 bases in between. This CDR3 is CASTTGPLGTEAFF. DNA for the CDR3: TGTGCCAGCACTACAGGCCCCTTAGGCACTGAAGCTTTCTTT.

The chain is built from TRBV19 and TRBJ2-3, with 13 bases that match TRBD2. Germline V gene sequence: CDR1 LNHDA, CDR2 SQIVND (reference sequence). The CDR3 sequence is 17 residues long. The trim removed 4 bases at V and 4 bases at J, leaving 8 bases unmatched. The CDR3 sequence is CASSKGTSGDRADTQYF. DNA of the CDR3: TGTGCCAGTAGTAAGGGGACTAGCGGGGATAGGGCAGATACGCAGTATTTT.

The chain combines TRBV5-4 with TRBJ1-2; 9 nucleotides align to TRBD1. Germline V CDR1 and CDR2: SGHNT, YYREEE (reference sequence). Trimming at V came to 6 bases and at J to 2 bases, leaving 8 bases not matched to a gene. There are 15 residues in the CDR3. The CDR3 is CASINRDRANYGYTF. The CDR3 nucleotides are TGTGCCAGCATTAACCGGGACAGGGCAAACTATGGCTACACCTTC.

The J gene is TRBJ2-2, the V gene TRBV11-2; D possibly corresponds to TRBD2 (5 bases). With 4 bases removed from V and 2 bases from J, the gap between germline ends came to 14 bases. Germline V gene sequence: CDR1 SGHAT, CDR2 FQNNGV. This CDR3 has 16 residues. CDR3 nucleotide sequence: TGTGCCAGCAGCTCCTTCCCGGACTCCAACACCGGGGAGCTGTTTTTT. It encodes CASSSFPDSNTGELFF.

The J gene is TRBJ2-1, the V gene TRBV5-5; D is uncertain. Trimming took 0 bases from V and 9 from J, leaving 10 bases between them. Germline CDR1 reads SGHKS; CDR2 reads YYEKEE (reference sequence). This CDR3 has 13 amino acids. The CDR3 protein is CASSLVLRVEQFF. The CDR3 DNA is TGTGCCAGCAGCTTGGTACTGCGTGTTGAGCAGTTCTTC.